This T cell receptor beta chain was retrieved from a study of cytomegalovirus exposure and HLA in healthy donors. With V trimmed by 5 bases and J by 7 bases, 3 bases remained unmatched. The CDR3 consists of 14 residues. Germline V gene data show CDR1 as SGHAT and CDR2 as FQNNGV. This table comes from immunoSEQ multiplex PCR, and its TCRdb copy is limited to in-frame clones, with some not included. The data show roughly 250,000 clones, 90% seen once. The specimen was PBMCs. The rearrangement links TRBV11-2 to TRBJ1-6; TRBD1 agrees at 9 bases. The TCR was taken from a young woman in good health and CMV-seronegative. CDR3 amino acids: CASSPTGGNSPLHF. The CDR3 nucleotides are TGTGCCAGCAGCCCGACAGGGGGGAATTCACCCCTCCACTTT.